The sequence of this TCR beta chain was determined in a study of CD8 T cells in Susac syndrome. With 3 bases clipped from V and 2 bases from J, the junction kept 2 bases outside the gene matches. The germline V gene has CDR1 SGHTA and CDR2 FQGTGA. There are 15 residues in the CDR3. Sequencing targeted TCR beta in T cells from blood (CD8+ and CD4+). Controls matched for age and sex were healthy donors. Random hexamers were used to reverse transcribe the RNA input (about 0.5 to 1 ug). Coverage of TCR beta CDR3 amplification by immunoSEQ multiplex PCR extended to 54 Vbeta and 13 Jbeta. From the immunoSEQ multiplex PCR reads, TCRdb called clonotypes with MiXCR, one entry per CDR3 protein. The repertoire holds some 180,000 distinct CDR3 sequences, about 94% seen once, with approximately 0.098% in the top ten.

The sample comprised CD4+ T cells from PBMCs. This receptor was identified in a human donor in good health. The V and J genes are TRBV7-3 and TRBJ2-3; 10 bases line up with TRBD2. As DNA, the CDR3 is TGTGCCAGCAGCTTCCTAGCGGGAGTCACAGATACGCAGTATTTT. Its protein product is CASSFLAGVTDTQYF.